This is a list of T cell receptor beta chains from one sample in a study of beta chain features in type 1 diabetes. Sequencing used immunoSEQ multiplex PCR; TCRdb keeps in-frame clones, though not all of them. This sample has 640,000 or so clones, with roughly an eighth found just once. Sequenced sample: naive CD4+ T cells from blood. These receptors were collected from a man aged 18 to 29 with type 1 diabetes. Each CDR3 is given with its conserved first and last residue. Fields, in order: clone size, V gene, D gene, J gene, CDR3 protein, CDR3 DNA. D genes are given only for firm matches. A clone size is listed for some rows: how often the clone was seen (once, few, many), or a class if it is expanded.

>NA|TRBV28|NA|TRBJ1-6
CASSYPGRGYDSPLHF
TGTGCCAGCAGTTACCCGGGACGGGGGTATGATTCACCCCTCCACTTT
>few|TRBV5-6|TRBD2|TRBJ2-7
CASSLDGSGRPSYEQYF
TGTGCCAGCAGCTTGGACGGTAGCGGGAGACCATCCTACGAGCAGTACTTC
>NA|TRBV16|NA|TRBJ2-1
CASSQGLLGEVSYNEQFF
TGTGCCAGCAGCCAAGGATTACTAGGGGAGGTGTCCTACAATGAGCAGTTCTTC
>NA|TRBV9|NA|TRBJ1-1
CASSVDSLTEAFF
TGTGCCAGCAGCGTTGACAGCCTCACTGAAGCTTTCTTT
>NA|TRBV29-1|TRBD2|TRBJ2-3
CSVGGLAGSAGTDTQYF
TGCAGCGTCGGGGGACTAGCGGGAAGCGCGGGCACAGATACGCAGTATTTT
>NA|TRBV4-1|TRBD1|TRBJ1-5
CASSQARAKGAFGNQPQHF
TGCGCCAGCAGCCAAGCACGGGCCAAGGGGGCCTTTGGCAATCAGCCCCAGCATTTT
>NA|TRBV14|TRBD2|TRBJ2-1
CASSLPLAGPYNEQFF
TGTGCCAGCAGCCTGCCCTTAGCGGGACCCTACAATGAGCAGTTCTTC
>few|TRBV5-1|NA|TRBJ1-1
CASSLGRVNTEAFF
TGCGCCAGCAGCTTGGGTAGAGTGAACACTGAAGCTTTCTTT
>few|TRBV29-1|TRBD1|TRBJ1-5
CSATDRDSNQPQHF
TGCAGCGCTACGGACAGGGATAGCAATCAGCCCCAGCATTTT
>NA|TRBV7-2|NA|TRBJ2-7
CASSSRDRGEQYF
TGTGCCAGCAGCTCCCGGGACCGGGGAGAGCAGTACTTC
>NA|TRBV6-5|NA|TRBJ2-1
CASSRDGPGNEQFF
TGTGCCAGCAGTCGGGACGGCCCTGGGAATGAGCAGTTCTTC
>few|TRBV27|NA|TRBJ1-1
CASRPQGNTEAFF
TGTGCCAGCAGGCCACAGGGGAACACTGAAGCTTTCTTT
>NA|TRBV6-5|TRBD2|TRBJ2-2
CASSYSGLANRELFF
TGTGCCAGCAGTTACTCGGGACTAGCAAACCGGGAGCTGTTTTTT
>few|TRBV5-4|NA|TRBJ1-1
CASSLLSTITEAFF
TGTGCCAGCAGCTTATTATCGACTATCACTGAAGCTTTCTTT
>NA|TRBV29-1|NA|TRBJ2-5
CSLGGESTKETQYF
TGCAGCCTAGGAGGAGAGTCAACGAAAGAGACCCAGTACTTC
>few|TRBV19|NA|TRBJ2-3
CASSIWITDTQYF
TGTGCCAGTAGTATTTGGATCACAGATACGCAGTATTTT
>NA|TRBV28|NA|TRBJ2-1
CASTPGGGGGYNEQFF
TGTGCCAGCACCCCTGGGGGCGGGGGTGGTTACAATGAGCAGTTCTTC
>few|TRBV28|TRBD1|TRBJ2-7
CASSLTGISYEQYF
TGTGCCAGCAGCCTGACAGGGATATCCTACGAGCAGTACTTC
>few|TRBV6-6|TRBD1|TRBJ2-1
CASRGTARDEQFF
TGTGCCAGCAGGGGGACAGCCAGGGATGAGCAGTTCTTC
>few|TRBV4-3|NA|TRBJ2-2
CASSQEPGGTGELFF
TGCGCCAGCAGCCAAGAACCCGGGGGTACCGGGGAGCTGTTTTTT
>NA|TRBV6-6|TRBD1|TRBJ1-5
CASSSGTGVRQPQHF
TGTGCCAGCAGTTCCGGGACAGGGGTCCGACAGCCCCAGCATTTT
>NA|TRBV5-4|TRBD1|TRBJ2-7
CASYRDRVSDEQYF
TGTGCCAGCTACCGGGACAGGGTGAGCGACGAGCAGTACTTC
>NA|TRBV4-2|NA|TRBJ2-6
CASSQSTGTGANVLTF
TGTGCCAGCAGCCAATCTACAGGGACTGGGGCCAACGTCCTGACTTTC
>NA|TRBV2|NA|TRBJ2-5
CASSTTETQYF
TGTGCCAGCAGTACCACTGAGACCCAGTACTTC
>NA|TRBV6-5|NA|TRBJ2-7
CASSYSGGTLGEQYF
TGTGCCAGCAGTTACTCCGGAGGGACCCTGGGCGAGCAGTACTTC
>NA|TRBV7-2|NA|TRBJ2-7
CASSLVGYHEGEQYF
TGTGCCAGCAGCTTAGTGGGCTATCACGAGGGAGAGCAGTACTTC
>NA|TRBV7-9|NA|TRBJ1-1
CASSPRPENTEAFF
TGTGCCAGCAGCCCGAGACCAGAGAACACTGAAGCTTTCTTT
>few|TRBV30|NA|TRBJ2-7
CAWIQKVGEQYF
TGTGCCTGGATACAGAAAGTCGGCGAGCAGTACTTC
>few|TRBV7-6|NA|TRBJ2-1
CASSQDHEQFF
TGTGCCAGCAGCCAAGACCATGAGCAGTTCTTC
>NA|TRBV23-1|NA|TRBJ1-5
CASSQGAGRGNQPQHF
TGCGCCAGCAGTCAAGGGGCGGGCAGGGGCAATCAGCCCCAGCATTTT
>NA|TRBV27|TRBD1|TRBJ1-3
CASSPAGTGPGNTIYF
TGTGCCAGCAGTCCCGCCGGGACAGGGCCTGGAAACACCATATATTTT
>few|TRBV6-5|TRBD1|TRBJ1-2
CASSYPGQGYYGYTF
TGTGCCAGCAGTTACCCGGGACAGGGGTACTATGGCTACACCTTC
>few|TRBV13|NA|TRBJ2-3
CASSLRGVTDTQYF
TGTGCCAGCAGCTTACGCGGGGTGACAGATACGCAGTATTTT
>few|TRBV19|NA|TRBJ2-7
CASSMTVSYEQYF
TGTGCCAGTAGTATGACGGTCTCCTACGAGCAGTACTTC
>NA|TRBV7-2|NA|TRBJ2-3
CASSLRGVAVETQYF
TGTGCCAGCAGCCTCCGGGGAGTAGCAGTAGAAACGCAGTATTTT
>few|TRBV5-1|NA|TRBJ2-1
CASSQDPDNEQFF
TGCGCCAGCAGCCAGGACCCGGACAATGAGCAGTTCTTC
>NA|TRBV10-3|NA|TRBJ2-7
CAISDPTYDRRSEQYF
TGTGCCATCAGTGACCCCACTTACGACAGGCGCAGCGAGCAGTACTTC
>NA|TRBV7-3|NA|TRBJ2-1
CASSLADQRWIF
TGTGCCAGCAGCTTAGCCGACCAAAGGTGGATCTTC
>few|TRBV30|TRBD1|TRBJ1-5
CAWRPGTGLNQPQHF
TGTGCCTGGAGGCCCGGGACAGGGCTAAATCAGCCCCAGCATTTT
>NA|TRBV6-6|NA|TRBJ1-2
CASSRTGHNYGYTF
TGTGCCAGCAGTAGGACGGGGCATAACTATGGCTACACCTTC
>NA|TRBV6-1|NA|TRBJ2-7
CASSELGTTKAVRYEQYF
TGTGCCAGCAGTGAATTGGGGACAACCAAGGCTGTCAGGTACGAGCAGTACTTC
>NA|TRBV7-2|TRBD2|TRBJ2-3
CASSPGLAGVGDTQYF
TGTGCCAGCAGCCCTGGACTAGCGGGAGTAGGAGATACGCAGTATTTT
>few|TRBV30|NA|TRBJ1-2
CAWNGGSYGYTF
TGTGCCTGGAACGGAGGGAGCTATGGCTACACCTTC
>few|TRBV10-3|NA|TRBJ1-5
CAISESKLGSGAGQPQHF
TGTGCCATCAGTGAGTCGAAACTTGGGTCAGGGGCAGGACAGCCCCAGCATTTT
>NA|TRBV4-2|NA|TRBJ2-5
CASSRPQETQYF
TGTGCCAGCAGTCGACCTCAAGAGACCCAGTACTTC
>few|TRBV10-3|TRBD1|TRBJ2-7
CAISSGTGASEQYF
TGTGCCATCAGTTCCGGGACAGGGGCTAGCGAGCAGTACTTC
>once|TRBV28|NA|TRBJ1-2
CASSLGTEYGYTF
TGTGCCAGCAGCCTCGGGACTGAGTATGGCTACACCTTC
>NA|TRBV4-3|TRBD1|TRBJ1-4
CASSGERGQGNEKLFF
TGCGCCAGCAGCGGCGAGAGGGGACAGGGGAATGAAAAACTGTTTTTT
>few|TRBV23-1|NA|TRBJ2-5
CASSFEETQYF
TGCGCCAGCAGTTTTGAAGAGACCCAGTACTTC
>few|TRBV30|NA|TRBJ1-5
CAWSPRDNQPQHF
TGTGCCTGGAGTCCACGGGACAATCAGCCCCAGCATTTT
>few|TRBV19|NA|TRBJ1-5
CASNLGNFGNQPQHF
TGTGCCAGTAATCTCGGAAATTTCGGCAATCAGCCCCAGCATTTT
>few|TRBV30|TRBD1|TRBJ1-5
CAWSPKNRGDQPQHF
TGTGCCTGGAGTCCTAAAAACAGGGGCGATCAGCCCCAGCATTTT
>few|TRBV5-1|NA|TRBJ2-5
CASSLYGQTQETQYF
TGCGCCAGCAGCTTGTATGGACAGACCCAAGAGACCCAGTACTTC
>NA|TRBV4-2|NA|TRBJ2-2
CASSQGGGNTGELFF
TGTGCCAGCAGCCAAGGTGGGGGGAACACCGGGGAGCTGTTTTTT
>once|TRBV5-1|NA|TRBJ2-5
CASSSEGGQETQYF
TGCGCCAGCAGCTCGGAAGGGGGCCAAGAGACCCAGTACTTC